A selection of T cell receptor beta chains follows, all from one sample in a study of identical twins. In TCRdb, the 5' RACE reads were re-called with MiXCR into one record per CDR3 protein. The repertoire holds hundreds of thousands of distinct CDR3 sequences, with around 8.6% as singletons. The sample also formed part of further work on yellow fever vaccine responses in identical twins.

Sequenced: PBMCs. The receptor source for this set is a woman between 18 and 29 years old in good health. CDR3s include the opening cysteine and the closing phenylalanine or tryptophan. D genes are given only for firm matches. Some rows have no size entry. The others give once, few or many, or a class for an expanded clone.

d_call: TRBD2; clone_size: many; j_call: TRBJ2-1; v_call: TRBV12-3/TRBV12-4; cdr3_aa: CASSRPGREWDEQFF; cdr3_nt: TGTGCCAGCAGCCGCCCAGGGCGGGAGTGGGATGAGCAGTTCTTC
d_call: TRBD2; clone_size: few; j_call: TRBJ2-5; v_call: TRBV6-1; cdr3_aa: CASRTTGTSSSTQYF; cdr3_nt: TGTGCCAGCAGAACAACCGGGACTAGCTCATCGACCCAGTACTTC
d_call: TRBD1; clone_size: .; j_call: TRBJ2-7; v_call: TRBV6-1; cdr3_aa: CAIKPPTGAYEQYF; cdr3_nt: TGTGCCATCAAACCACCGACAGGGGCCTACGAGCAGTACTTC
d_call: .; clone_size: few; j_call: TRBJ2-3; v_call: TRBV28; cdr3_aa: CASSTDWRTDTQYF; cdr3_nt: TGTGCCAGCAGTACGGACTGGCGCACAGATACGCAGTATTTT
d_call: TRBD1; clone_size: .; j_call: TRBJ2-5; v_call: TRBV6-2/TRBV6-3; cdr3_aa: CASSGQGRVETQYF; cdr3_nt: TGTGCCAGCAGTGGACAGGGCAGGGTCGAGACCCAGTACTTC
d_call: TRBD1; clone_size: few; j_call: TRBJ2-7; v_call: TRBV28; cdr3_aa: CASSWDRARYEQYF; cdr3_nt: TGTGCCAGCAGTTGGGACAGGGCCCGCTACGAGCAGTACTTC
d_call: TRBD1; clone_size: many; j_call: TRBJ2-2; v_call: TRBV28; cdr3_aa: CASSFATGPTGELFF; cdr3_nt: TGTGCCAGCAGTTTTGCGACAGGGCCCACCGGGGAGCTGTTTTTT
d_call: TRBD2; clone_size: .; j_call: TRBJ2-1; v_call: TRBV11-2; cdr3_aa: CASGKQGLAGRSSYNEQFF; cdr3_nt: TGTGCCAGCGGAAAACAGGGACTAGCGGGGAGAAGCTCCTACAATGAGCAGTTCTTC
d_call: .; clone_size: few; j_call: TRBJ1-2; v_call: TRBV20-1; cdr3_aa: CSARLAYGYTF; cdr3_nt: TGCAGTGCTAGGCTGGCCTATGGCTACACCTTC
d_call: .; clone_size: .; j_call: TRBJ2-2; v_call: TRBV6-2/TRBV6-3; cdr3_aa: CASSYSAPGLGTGNTGELFF; cdr3_nt: TGTGCCAGCAGTTACAGCGCGCCAGGGTTAGGAACGGGAAACACCGGGGAGCTGTTTTTT
d_call: .; clone_size: few; j_call: TRBJ1-1; v_call: TRBV11-1; cdr3_aa: CASSPGLGAEAFF; cdr3_nt: TGTGCCAGCAGCCCAGGGCTGGGCGCTGAAGCTTTCTTT
d_call: TRBD1; clone_size: few; j_call: TRBJ2-1; v_call: TRBV4-3; cdr3_aa: CASSQSGTGGNEQFF; cdr3_nt: TGCGCCAGCAGCCAATCCGGGACAGGGGGCAATGAGCAGTTCTTC
d_call: .; clone_size: .; j_call: TRBJ2-1; v_call: TRBV9; cdr3_aa: CASSPEYTGTHNEQFF; cdr3_nt: TGTGCCAGCAGTCCAGAATATACCGGGACACACAATGAGCAGTTCTTC
d_call: TRBD2; clone_size: .; j_call: TRBJ2-1; v_call: TRBV7-2; cdr3_aa: CASRQSGGAKNEQFF; cdr3_nt: TGTGCCAGCAGACAAAGCGGGGGGGCCAAGAATGAGCAGTTCTTC
d_call: .; clone_size: many; j_call: TRBJ2-7; v_call: TRBV10-3; cdr3_aa: CATEGRNYEQYF; cdr3_nt: TGTGCCACGGAAGGGCGGAACTACGAGCAGTACTTC
d_call: .; clone_size: .; j_call: TRBJ2-3; v_call: TRBV30; cdr3_aa: CAWSEEADTQYF; cdr3_nt: TGTGCCTGGAGTGAGGAGGCAGATACGCAGTATTTT
d_call: .; clone_size: few; j_call: TRBJ2-7; v_call: TRBV3-1; cdr3_aa: CASKNRGRYEQYF; cdr3_nt: TGTGCCAGTAAAAATCGTGGCCGGTACGAGCAGTACTTC
d_call: TRBD2; clone_size: few; j_call: TRBJ2-1; v_call: TRBV11-2; cdr3_aa: CASSLRSGAGASYNEQFF; cdr3_nt: TGTGCCAGCAGCTTAAGGTCGGGAGCGGGGGCCTCCTACAATGAGCAGTTCTTC
d_call: .; clone_size: .; j_call: TRBJ2-7; v_call: TRBV5-1; cdr3_aa: CASTSPVCEQYF; cdr3_nt: TGCGCCAGCACCTCACCCGTTTGCGAGCAGTACTTC
d_call: TRBD1; clone_size: many; j_call: TRBJ1-5; v_call: TRBV6-2/TRBV6-3; cdr3_aa: CASRRGTGQGGQPQHF; cdr3_nt: TGTGCCAGCAGACGCGGGACAGGCCAAGGGGGTCAGCCCCAGCATTTT
d_call: .; clone_size: few; j_call: TRBJ1-1; v_call: TRBV5-1; cdr3_aa: CASSSAWDTEAFF; cdr3_nt: TGCGCCAGCAGCTCCGCATGGGACACTGAAGCTTTCTTT
d_call: .; clone_size: .; j_call: TRBJ2-3; v_call: TRBV20-1; cdr3_aa: CSARDMDGAYTQYF; cdr3_nt: TGCAGTGCTAGAGATATGGACGGGGCTTATACGCAGTATTTT
d_call: TRBD2; clone_size: .; j_call: TRBJ2-3; v_call: TRBV29-1; cdr3_aa: CSVEDSRLAGGQGDTQYF; cdr3_nt: TGCAGCGTTGAAGATTCTCGGCTAGCGGGAGGCCAGGGAGATACGCAGTATTTT
d_call: .; clone_size: few; j_call: TRBJ2-5; v_call: TRBV5-1; cdr3_aa: CASSFWVGPQETQYF; cdr3_nt: TGCGCCAGCAGCTTTTGGGTGGGACCACAAGAGACCCAGTACTTC
d_call: TRBD2; clone_size: few; j_call: TRBJ2-5; v_call: TRBV20-1; cdr3_aa: CSGTSGGVKETQYF; cdr3_nt: TGCAGCGGGACTAGCGGGGGGGTGAAGGAGACCCAGTACTTC
d_call: .; clone_size: few; j_call: TRBJ2-5; v_call: TRBV10-1; cdr3_aa: CASSESFARETQYF; cdr3_nt: TGCGCCAGCAGTGAGTCTTTTGCGAGGGAGACCCAGTACTTC
d_call: .; clone_size: many; j_call: TRBJ2-3; v_call: TRBV5-1; cdr3_aa: CASSSGLYRVSDTQYF; cdr3_nt: TGCGCCAGCAGCTCCGGACTGTACAGAGTCTCAGATACGCAGTATTTT
d_call: TRBD1; clone_size: .; j_call: TRBJ1-6; v_call: TRBV4-2; cdr3_aa: CASSQRGRQEHNSPLHF; cdr3_nt: TGTGCCAGCAGCCAGAGGGGGCGACAGGAGCATAATTCACCCCTCCACTTT
d_call: .; clone_size: .; j_call: TRBJ2-7; v_call: TRBV14; cdr3_aa: CASSSPGTVPYEQYF; cdr3_nt: TGTGCCAGCAGCTCACCCGGGACGGTACCCTACGAGCAGTACTTC
d_call: .; clone_size: .; j_call: TRBJ2-1; v_call: TRBV15; cdr3_aa: CATSTRQVRVQFF; cdr3_nt: TGTGCCACCAGCACCCGACAGGTGAGGGTGCAGTTCTTC
d_call: TRBD2; clone_size: few; j_call: TRBJ2-3; v_call: TRBV7-2; cdr3_aa: CASSLGGRGDTDTQYF; cdr3_nt: TGTGCCAGCAGCTTAGGCGGGCGGGGGGACACAGATACGCAGTATTTT
d_call: .; clone_size: .; j_call: TRBJ1-3; v_call: TRBV3-1; cdr3_aa: CASSQVPTGSGNTIYF; cdr3_nt: TGTGCCAGCAGCCAAGTCCCGACAGGCAGTGGAAACACCATATATTTT
d_call: TRBD2; clone_size: .; j_call: TRBJ2-1; v_call: TRBV7-3; cdr3_aa: CASSDPRTSSYNEQFF; cdr3_nt: TGTGCCAGCAGTGACCCAAGGACTAGCTCCTACAATGAGCAGTTCTTC
d_call: TRBD1; clone_size: many; j_call: TRBJ1-1; v_call: TRBV27; cdr3_aa: CASSLSPDRGAEAFF; cdr3_nt: TGTGCCAGCAGTTTATCCCCCGACAGGGGCGCTGAAGCTTTCTTT
d_call: TRBD1; clone_size: few; j_call: TRBJ1-5; v_call: TRBV20-1; cdr3_aa: CSARGGRDRVWQGGNQPQHF; cdr3_nt: TGCAGTGCTAGGGGGGGCCGGGATCGCGTTTGGCAGGGGGGCAATCAGCCCCAGCATTTT
d_call: TRBD1; clone_size: .; j_call: TRBJ1-2; v_call: TRBV6-1; cdr3_aa: CASSRHRGQEYGYTF; cdr3_nt: TGTGCCAGCAGTCGCCACAGGGGGCAGGAATATGGCTACACCTTC
d_call: .; clone_size: few; j_call: TRBJ1-6; v_call: TRBV20-1; cdr3_aa: CSAPNAHVPHSPLHF; cdr3_nt: TGCAGTGCTCCGAATGCACATGTCCCCCACTCACCCCTCCACTTT
d_call: TRBD1; clone_size: once; j_call: TRBJ2-5; v_call: TRBV30; cdr3_aa: CAWSVREQGETQYF; cdr3_nt: TGTGCCTGGAGTGTACGGGAACAGGGGGAGACCCAGTACTTC
d_call: .; clone_size: .; j_call: TRBJ2-7; v_call: TRBV4-2; cdr3_aa: CASSQGGNMGVSLSF; cdr3_nt: TGTGCCAGCAGCCAAGGGGGTAACATGGGGGTATCCCTTTCCTTC
d_call: TRBD2; clone_size: few; j_call: TRBJ2-2; v_call: TRBV7-2; cdr3_aa: CASSLVTSGNTGELFF; cdr3_nt: TGTGCCAGCAGCTTGGTGACTAGCGGGAACACCGGGGAGCTGTTTTTT